The TCR beta chain described here comes from a study of T cell clonality in common variable immunodeficiency (dated by TCRdb to about 2015). Results and caveats for the whole study, not just this receptor: According to the authors, finding the cause of the higher clonality in CVID would require sequencing the repertoires of T cell subpopulations. TCRbeta clonality was higher in CVID subjects than in healthy controls (t-test p = 0.018), and the increase was most characteristic of about a third of subjects. Correlations between repertoire features and clinical complications were limited by patient heterogeneity within the CVID cohort. Fewer TCRbeta clones were shared among CVID subjects than among healthy controls (p < 0.0001). CVID TCRbeta sequences were reported to have fewer deletions and N-nucleotide insertions and to lack highly modified clones with 13 or more V deletions. Although equal DNA input was used, an average of approximately 82,000 unique sequences per sample was obtained for controls, compared with about 31,547 for CVID samples.

The CDR3 starts with the cysteine, ends with the phenylalanine, and has 15 residues. The 36 bases shown cover part of the CDR3, and their frame starts at base 1. CDR1 and CDR2, looked up from the germline V gene (reference sequence), are LNHDA and SQIVND. Most CVID patients and most healthy controls were of Caucasian heritage. Heparinized peripheral whole blood samples of about 5 to 8 ml were collected from each donor. Genomic DNA from adults with common variable immune deficiency (CVID) and from healthy adult controls was used to sequence TCRbeta CDR3 repertoires. There were about 22 healthy adult volunteers in the control group (around 12 female and approximately ten male), ranging in age from roughly 20 to 66 years, with a mean age of nearly 35. To isolate peripheral blood mononuclear cells, diluted blood was subjected to density centrifugation over Hypaque 1077 or Ficoll-Paque. Genomic DNA was obtained from unsorted mononuclear cells through either Qiagen column purification or a centrifugation-based method.

For sequencing input, CVID and control samples contributed equivalent amounts of genomic DNA. For every sample, a 60 bp segment covering the rearranged TCRbeta CDR3 region was amplified and then sequenced. The immunoSEQ assay, a bias-corrected multiplex PCR combined with high-throughput sequencing, was used for TCRbeta amplification. The study's processing was this. Each unique nucleotide sequence was treated as a clone and annotated with V, D and J genes, copy number and frequency. Sequences were labeled productive if in frame, and non-productive if out of frame or containing stop codons. As previously described, clonality was calculated on the basis of Shannon's entropy. The predicted amino acid sequences of productive clones were used to derive the mean CDR3 Kyte-Doolittle hydropathy. The R hclust function was used to hierarchically cluster scaled V gene usage with Manhattan distance and complete linkage. Sharing of clones by CDR3 amino acid sequence was evaluated by resampling 12 repertoires per group over 100 rounds. The repertoires were searched for some 70 published EBV-specific TCRbeta sequences and 200 to 300 published CMV-specific TCRbeta sequences. A couple of CVID samples that yielded fewer than 10,000 sequences were excluded from the analysis, so roughly 42 CVID repertoires were retained. Entries here come from immuneACCESS through TCRdb and include only in-frame sequences with V and J called. Some clones fail to appear in such tables; in the studies checked, an unresolved V gene covers under half of the shortfall, and the cause of the remainder is unknown. The DNA was the basis for D and trimming; V, J and clone size are from that table. This sample is represented by 30,000 to 40,000 clones, with no singletons among them. Around 4.1% of the sample is in the top ten clones.

This clone has just a few counts. The antigen it binds to is not known. The CDR3 end lies 3 residues beyond the end of the read and is filled in from the germline J gene. The receptor chain draws on TRBV19 and TRBJ1-2; TRBD1 might be the D gene, on 6 matching bases. The sequence came from a person aged 18-69 years in good health. Sequenced: peripheral blood mononuclear cells. The CDR3 protein sequence reads: CASKNREGFYNDYTF. CDR3 DNA (partial): TGTGCCAGCAAAAACAGGGAAGGCTTTTACAATGAC. Extended through the reference TRBV19 and TRBJ1-2 proteins, this CDR3 yields the full variable domain: DGGITQSPKYLFRKEGQNVTLSCEQNLNHDAMYWYRQDPGQGLRLIYYSQIVNDFQKGDIAEGYSVSREKKESFPLTVTSAQKNPTAFYLCASKNREGFYNDYTFGSGTRLTVV.